Shown below are 31 T cell receptor beta chains from a single sample sequenced in a study of blood T cells in healthy people across ages (dated by TCRdb to 2015 to 2017). Library preparation was by 5' RACE. Data came from an Illumina HiSeq 2500. A second PCR of about 6 to 11 cycles was run with a J-beta primer mix and a sample-barcoded 5' primer. TCRdb reran the public reads through fastp at Q25 and MiXCR, keeping productive beta chains. Every distinct CDR3 protein forms one entry, paired with its most common genes and DNA. This sample has about 750,000 distinct CDR3 sequences in its table, and roughly 50% of those were observed once. Of the sample, around 40% falls within the top ten clones. Sequencing was done on a sample of blood. Source of these receptors: an older man in good health.

V gene TRBV13 combines with J gene TRBJ2-1; D unclear. Trimming removed 10 bases from V and 9 bases from J, with 13 bases in between. Germline lookup yields CDR1 PRHDT and CDR2 FYEKMQ (reference sequence). CDR3 length equals 11 residues. The CDR3 nucleotides read TGTGCCACCGTCATGGGCCCTGAGCAGTTCTTC. Residues: CATVMGPEQFF.

This clonotype was observed a handful of times. This chain connects TRBV7-3 to TRBJ2-1; 8 nucleotides match TRBD2. The trim removed 4 bases at V and 5 bases at J, leaving 7 bases unmatched. This CDR3 contains 15 residues. The germline CDR1 and CDR2 sequences are SGHTA and FQGTGA. The CDR3 nucleotides read TGTGCCAGCAGCTGGGGACTAGTCATCGACAATGAGCAGTTCTTC. Amino acid sequence: CASSWGLVIDNEQFF.

This chain connects TRBV6-2 or TRBV6-3 to TRBJ1-2; D uncertain. Trimming took off 0 bases at V and 6 bases at J, with 8 bases between the two ends. Germline values: CDR1 MNHEY, CDR2 SVGEGT. This CDR3 is 13 amino acids long. CDR3 DNA: TGTGCCAGCAGTTACTCCCTTAAGGATGGCTACACCTTC. It yields the protein CASSYSLKDGYTF.

This clonotype was counted a few times. V gene TRBV20-1 combines with J gene TRBJ2-4; TRBD2 matches 10 bases. The closer fit of TRBJ2-7 to the DNA end suggests the J call may be wrong. This CDR3 is built from 14 residues. Germline V gives CDR1 DFQATT, CDR2 SNEGSKA (reference sequence). The DNA of the CDR3 is TGCAGTGCTAGCGGACTAGCGGCCTCCTACGAGCAGTACTTC. This gives the protein CSASGLAASYEQYF.

A remark on this clonotype: A much larger clone is a single base away; this may be a read error. Here the CDR3 reads CASSARTSASYEQYF. CDR3 in DNA: TGTGCCAGCAGCGCCCGGACTAGCGCCTCCTACGAGCAGTACTTC. The chain combines TRBV9 with TRBJ2-7, with TRBD2 matching over 9 bases. This CDR3 is built from 15 residues. The germline gives CDR1 SGDLS, CDR2 YYNGEE. The ends lost 3 bases at V and 0 bases at J; junction bases unmatched: 4.

This clonotype was observed a single time. One junction end disagrees with the germline gene, perhaps due to a read error. This sequence joins TRBV7-9 and TRBJ2-3; D remains ambiguous. The CDR3 consists of 12 residues. Germline V gene data show CDR1 as SEHNR and CDR2 as FQNEAQ (reference sequence). The CDR3 loop is CASSLPSETQYF. CDR3 DNA: TGTGCCAGCAGCCTCCCCTCAGAGACGCAGTATTTT. Full variable domain (remainder filled in from reference TRBV7-9 and TRBJ2-3): DTGVSQNPRHKITKRGQNVTFRCDPISEHNRLYWYRQTLGQGPEFLTYFQNEAQLEKSRLLSDRFSAERPKGSFSTLEIQRTEQGDSAMYLCASSLPSETQYFGPGTRLTVL.

The chain links TRBV6-5 to TRBJ2-1, with 7 bases that match TRBD1. J lost 4 bases, V lost 10 bases, and 7 bases had no gene match. This CDR3 is built from 13 residues. Germline V gene sequence: CDR1 MNHEY, CDR2 SVGAGI. The CDR3 reads CATARDRYNEQFF. CDR3 nucleotide sequence: TGTGCCACGGCCCGGGACAGATACAATGAGCAGTTCTTC.

This clonotype was found a few times. The CDR3 loop is CASSQGAVRGYEQYF. CDR3 in DNA: TGTGCCAGCAGCCAAGGTGCCGTACGTGGCTACGAGCAGTACTTC. The chain combines TRBV3-1 with TRBJ2-7, with D unresolved. CDR1 LGHDT and CDR2 YNNKEL come from the germline V gene (reference sequence). This CDR3 is built from 15 residues. Between the trimmed V and J ends, which lost 1 base and 3 bases, there was a span of 13 bases.

The chain links TRBV20-1 to TRBJ2-7; no clear D. The CDR3 totals 17 residues. Germline V gene sequence: CDR1 DFQATT, CDR2 SNEGSKA (reference sequence). V lost 3 bases, J lost 3 bases, and 24 bases lay in between. CDR3 amino acids: CSASGSQVRGRVYEQYF. In DNA form, the CDR3 reads TGCAGTGCTAGCGGATCCCAGGTCCGCGGTAGAGTCTACGAGCAGTACTTC.

The sample holds one count of this clonotype. The V gene is TRBV28, the J gene TRBJ1-2; 7 bases agree with TRBD1. The germline V gene encodes CDR1 MDHEN and CDR2 SYDVKM. This CDR3 contains 13 residues. J lost 4 bases, V lost 8 bases, and 7 bases had no gene match. The chain's CDR3 is CASRPTGFYGYTF. Here the CDR3 DNA reads TGTGCCAGCCGCCCGACAGGGTTCTATGGCTACACCTTC.

This clonotype appeared many times. The rearrangement links TRBV20-1 to TRBJ2-5; TRBD2 agrees at 14 bases. Germline CDR1 and CDR2: DFQATT and SNEGSKA (reference sequence). CDR3 length equals 13 residues. The CDR3 coding sequence is TGCAGCGCTCGACTAGCGGGAGGGGAGACCCAGTACTTC. Amino acid sequence: CSARLAGGETQYF.

This clonotype has just one count. V gene TRBV5-1 combines with J gene TRBJ2-3; a weak D match, TRBD1 (5 bases). Looked up from germline, CDR1 is SGHRS and CDR2 is YFSETQ. There are 16 residues in the CDR3. With 3 bases removed from V and 3 bases from J, the gap between germline ends came to 17 bases. In nucleotides, the CDR3 is TGCGCCAGCAGCTCCACGGCGAGGCAGGGAACAGATACGCAGTATTTT. Protein sequence: CASSSTARQGTDTQYF. Variable domain in full (rest from reference TRBV5-1 and TRBJ2-3): KAGVTQTPRYLIKTRGQQVTLSCSPISGHRSVSWYQQTPGQGLQFLFEYFSETQRNKGNFPGRFSGRQFSNSRSEMNVSTLELGDSALYLCASSSTARQGTDTQYFGPGTRLTVL.

The chain carries TRBV6-5 and TRBJ2-4, with TRBD2 matching over 13 bases. Gene TRBJ2-7 matches the end of the DNA better, so the J call may be wrong. The CDR3 contains 13 residues. Germline V lookup: CDR1 MNHEY, CDR2 SVGAGI. The CDR3 loop reads CATGLAGYYEQYF. Written as DNA, the CDR3 is TGTGCCACGGGACTAGCGGGGTACTACGAGCAGTACTTC.

This clonotype came up a few times. The chain joins TRBV12-5 to TRBJ2-2; no definite D call. The CDR3 extends over 12 amino acids. V dropped 5 bases and J dropped 7 bases, with 8 bases sitting between them. Germline values: CDR1 LGHNT, CDR2 FRNRAP. In DNA, the CDR3 is TGTGCTAGTGGTCCCCCGGTCGGGGAGCTGTTTTTT. This codes for CASGPPVGELFF.

The chain links TRBV19 to TRBJ2-3, with D tentatively TRBD2 (6 bases). V was trimmed by 7 bases and J by 0 bases, leaving 14 bases between them. The CDR3 has 15 amino acids. Germline CDR1 is LNHDA and CDR2 is SQIVND (reference sequence). This CDR3 reads CASKDGSGSTDTQYF. The CDR3 DNA follows: TGTGCCAGTAAAGACGGTAGCGGAAGCACAGATACGCAGTATTTT.

This clonotype has just a few counts. The chain carries TRBV25-1 and TRBJ2-7; no firm D call. The germline V and J ends were trimmed by 4 bases and 1 base, with 14 bases remaining between them. Germline-derived CDR1 and CDR2 are MGHDK and SYGVNS. This CDR3 is built from 15 residues. The CDR3 DNA sequence: TGTGCCAGCAGTGGAACCGAAGTGGCATCCTACGAGCAGTACTTC. It translates to CASSGTEVASYEQYF.

The DNA of the CDR3 is TGCGCCAGCAGTCTAAACAGGGACTGCAATGAGCAGTTCTTC. Protein sequence: CASSLNRDCNEQFF. V and J are TRBV10-2 and TRBJ2-1, with D perhaps given as TRBD1 or TRBD2 (6 bases each). CDR3 length: 14 residues. The germline CDR1 and CDR2 sequences are WSHSY and SAAADI. Trimming removed 5 bases at V and 6 bases at J, with 14 bases between.

This clonotype was recorded many times. This rearrangement joins TRBV7-2 to TRBJ2-5; no clear D. V lost 10 bases and J lost 5, with 17 bases in between. Germline-derived CDR1 and CDR2 are SGHTA and FQGNSA. CDR3 size: 13 residues. This CDR3 reads CATLRSLTETQYF. CDR3 DNA sequence: TGTGCCACCCTTAGATCTCTCACGGAGACCCAGTACTTC.

Notes on this clonotype: Since a much larger clone is just one base distant, this may be a read error. V usage is TRBV29-1 and J usage is TRBJ2-5; the D gene could be TRBD1 or TRBD2 (5 bases each). The CDR3 runs 12 residues. In germline, CDR1 is SQVTM, CDR2 ANQGSEA. The CDR3 spells CSVDRDQEIQYF. CDR3 sequence (DNA): TGCAGCGTTGACAGGGACCAAGAGATCCAGTACTTC.

The chain is built from TRBV5-1 and TRBJ2-3; D remains ambiguous. The V gene's germline CDR1 is SGHRS and CDR2 YFSETQ. Trimming cost V 3 bases and J 14 bases, with 13 bases left between them. This CDR3 has 11 residues. CDR3 residues: CASSSGRDAYF. CDR3 nucleotide sequence: TGCGCCAGCAGCTCCGGAAGAGACGCGTATTTT.

The chain combines TRBV6-1 with TRBJ2-1; TRBD2 matches 8 bases. V shed 8 bases, J shed 2 bases, and the junction held 2 bases outside the gene matches. The CDR3 length is 13 residues. Germline V gene lookup returns CDR1 MNHNS and CDR2 SASEGT. CDR3 amino acids: CASSSGPYNEQFF. The CDR3 DNA reads as TGTGCCAGCTCTAGCGGGCCCTACAATGAGCAGTTCTTC.

This chain joins TRBV20-1 and TRBJ2-7, with TRBD2 matching 8 bases. With V trimmed by 2 bases and J by 0 bases, 6 bases remained unmatched. This CDR3 has 15 residues. Germline V gives CDR1 DFQATT, CDR2 SNEGSKA (reference sequence). The CDR3 region is CSARSSGRISYEQYF. The CDR3 DNA reads as TGCAGTGCTAGAAGCAGCGGGAGAATCTCCTACGAGCAGTACTTC.

The chain recombines TRBV29-1 with TRBJ2-5; TRBD2 agrees at 7 bases. With V trimmed by 4 bases and J by 2 bases, 4 bases remained unmatched. CDR3 length: 13 residues. Germline assignment: CDR1 SQVTM and CDR2 ANQGSEA. The chain's CDR3 is CSVAAGLQETQYF. CDR3 in DNA: TGCAGCGTTGCCGCGGGACTACAAGAGACCCAGTACTTC.

V is TRBV7-3 and J is TRBJ2-7; D unclear. The V and J ends lost 4 bases and 2 bases respectively, with 12 bases between them. From germline, CDR1 is SGHTA and CDR2 FQGTGA. This CDR3 has 14 residues. CDR3 DNA: TGTGCCAGCAGCTCACAGAAGGGTCCCTACGAGCAGTACTTC. It encodes CASSSQKGPYEQYF. The full variable domain, rest sourced from reference TRBV7-3 and TRBJ2-7, is GAGVSQTPSNKVTEKGKYVELRCDPISGHTALYWYRQSLGQGPEFLIYFQGTGAADDSGLPNDRFFAVRPEGSVSTLKIQRTERGDSAVYLCASSSQKGPYEQYFGPGTRLTVT.

For the CDR3, the DNA is TGCAGTGCTAGACCCAGTGCCGCGGAGACCCAGTACTTC. This encodes CSARPSAAETQYF. The chain joins TRBV20-1 to TRBJ2-7; D remains ambiguous. The J call may be wrong; the DNA end is better matched by TRBJ2-5. The CDR3 covers 13 residues. Germline CDR1 and CDR2: DFQATT and SNEGSKA (reference sequence).

Here the CDR3 DNA reads TGTGCCAGCAGTGGTGAGGTTTTCTACAATGAGCAGTTCTTC. This sequence encodes CASSGEVFYNEQFF. This chain uses TRBV6-1 with TRBJ2-1, with no clear D. Germline CDR1 reads MNHNS; CDR2 reads SASEGT. V was trimmed by 4 bases and J by 3 bases, leaving 10 bases between them. The CDR3 loop spans 14 amino acids.

The table lists this clonotype with a few counts. This chain connects TRBV30 to TRBJ2-3; TRBD1 is a possible D gene (5 bases). There are 12 residues in the CDR3. Per the germline V gene, CDR1 is GTSNPN and CDR2 is SVGIG (reference sequence). V shed 2 bases and J shed 14 bases, with 17 bases lying between them. The CDR3 DNA follows: TGTGCCTGGAGTCCCGACAGCAGATACGCGTATTTT. Residues: CAWSPDSRYAYF.

The rearrangement joins TRBV7-9 to TRBJ1-1; D gene ambiguous. Trimming left V 1 base short and J 1 base short, with 10 bases between. The CDR3 is made up of 15 amino acids. The V gene's germline CDR1 is SEHNR and CDR2 FQNEAQ (reference sequence). DNA for the CDR3: TGTGCCAGCAGCTTAGGGAGAAGACAGAACACTGAAGCTTTCTTT. Amino acids: CASSLGRRQNTEAFF. The full variable domain, in which reference TRBV7-9 and TRBJ1-1 provide the parts outside the CDR3, is DTGVSQNPRHKITKRGQNVTFRCDPISEHNRLYWYRQTLGQGPEFLTYFQNEAQLEKSRLLSDRFSAERPKGSFSTLEIQRTEQGDSAMYLCASSLGRRQNTEAFFGQGTRLTVV.

A single count supports this clonotype. At one end the junction does not follow the germline gene, possibly because of a read error. The chain carries TRBV20-1 and TRBJ2-7; D perhaps matches TRBD2 (5 bases). The CDR3 extends over 15 amino acids. Germline values: CDR1 DFQATT, CDR2 SNEGSKA (reference sequence). The CDR3 sequence: CNARDGERPSYEQYF. CDR3 nucleotides: TGCAATGCTAGAGATGGGGAGCGGCCCTCCTACGAGCAGTACTTC.

Notes on this clonotype: A read error may produce the germline difference seen at one junction end. The gene calls are TRBV7-8 and TRBJ1-1, with D hard to call. CDR1 is SGHVS and CDR2 is FQNEAQ in the germline V gene. This CDR3 region has 13 residues. The CDR3 bases are TGTACCAGCAGCTTATTGTCAGGCACTGAAGCTTTCTTT. Translated: CTSSLLSGTEAFF.

Note on this clonotype: The junction differs from germline at one of its ends, possibly a read error. The chain joins TRBV29-1 to TRBJ1-2; 9 bases align to TRBD1. The CDR3 covers 13 residues. CDR1 and CDR2 (germline): SQVTM, ANQGSEA. CDR3 coding DNA: TGCAGCGGTGAGACAGGGGGTAACTACGGCTACACCTTC. Amino acid sequence: CSGETGGNYGYTF.